Each of the 12 T cell receptor beta chains below was sequenced from the same sample in a study of brain T cells in children with intractable seizures. Generated by immunoSEQ multiplex PCR, the TCRdb table keeps only in-frame clones and is missing some. The table records 55,000 to 80,000 clones, around 96% of them present only once. Sequenced material: peripheral blood, taken at surgery. The receptors were gathered from a boy less than two years old with focal cortical dysplasia and intractable seizures.

This chain links TRBV9 with TRBJ2-2; maybe TRBD1 (5 bases). V lost 1 base, J lost 1 base, and 14 bases lay in between. Germline CDR1 is SGDLS and CDR2 is YYNGEE. There are 17 residues in the CDR3. The CDR3 bases are TGTGCCAGCAGCGTATCAGGGAAAAGGCTGAACACCGGGGAGCTGTTTTTT. This translates into CASSVSGKRLNTGELFF. Supplemented by reference TRBV9 and TRBJ2-2, the full variable domain reads DSGVTQTPKHLITATGQRVTLRCSPRSGDLSVYWYQQSLDQGLQFLIQYYNGEERAKGNILERFSAQQFPDLHSELNLSSLELGDSALYFCASSVSGKRLNTGELFFGEGSRLTVL.

The rearrangement uses TRBV11-1 and TRBJ2-2; 9 bases map to TRBD1. Germline V gives CDR1 SGHAT, CDR2 FQDESV (reference sequence). The CDR3 runs to 15 residues. Trimming cost V 5 bases and J 3 bases; bases outside gene matches: 4. The CDR3: CASSPGQGYTGELFF. DNA for the CDR3: TGTGCCAGCAGCCCGGGACAGGGATACACCGGGGAGCTGTTTTTT.

The chain joins TRBV5-1 to TRBJ1-1, with D possibly TRBD1 on 6 matching bases. The germline V gene encodes CDR1 SGHRS and CDR2 YFSETQ. V was pared by 0 bases and J by 5 bases, with 11 bases between. The CDR3 has 14 amino acids. CDR3 DNA: TGCGCCAGCAGCTTGGAGGCAGGGGAGACTGAAGCTTTCTTT. Translation: CASSLEAGETEAFF.

This CDR3 reads CATSTGGNQPQHF. DNA of the CDR3: TGTGCCACATCTACAGGGGGCAATCAGCCCCAGCATTTT. The chain has TRBV6-6 and TRBJ1-5; 7 bases line up with TRBD1. Germline values: CDR1 MNHNY, CDR2 SVGAGI (reference sequence). V shed 10 bases, J shed 2 bases, and the junction held 5 bases outside the gene matches. CDR3 size: 13 residues.

CDR3 in DNA: TGTGCCAGCAGTTTACCGGGACAGTACAATGAGCAGTTCTTC. It translates to CASSLPGQYNEQFF. The gene calls are TRBV27 and TRBJ2-1, with TRBD1 identical over 7 bases. The CDR3 totals 14 residues. The germline gives CDR1 MNHEY, CDR2 SMNVEV (reference sequence). With 2 bases clipped from V and 4 bases from J, the junction kept 2 bases outside the gene matches.

This chain uses TRBV28 with TRBJ1-6, with 7 bases matching TRBD1. J lost 4 bases, V lost 5 bases, and 8 bases had no gene match. The CDR3 extends over 16 amino acids. Germline CDR1 is MDHEN and CDR2 is SYDVKM. This chain's CDR3 is CASSPSQGRYNSPLHF. The CDR3 nucleotides are TGTGCCAGCAGTCCTTCACAGGGGCGATATAATTCACCCCTCCACTTT.

CDR3 amino acids: CASTRTASNEKLFF. The CDR3 DNA follows: TGTGCCAGCACCAGGACAGCTTCTAATGAAAAACTGTTTTTT. The rearrangement uses TRBV28 and TRBJ1-4, with D possibly TRBD1 on 6 matching bases. The CDR3 runs to 14 residues. Trimming stripped 7 bases from V and 3 bases from J, with 12 bases between. Germline-derived CDR1 and CDR2 are MDHEN and SYDVKM.

The chain combines TRBV2 with TRBJ2-3; D is tentatively TRBD1 or TRBD2 (6 bases each). Trimming left V 6 bases short and J 1 base short, with 8 bases between. The CDR3 contains 13 residues. Germline V CDR1 and CDR2: SNHLY, FYNNEI. The CDR3 bases are TGTGCCAGCAGGGAGGGGGGCACAGATACGCAGTATTTT. Amino acid sequence: CASREGGTDTQYF. The whole variable domain, remainder taken from reference TRBV2 and TRBJ2-3, is EPEVTQTPSHQVTQMGQEVILRCVPISNHLYFYWYRQILGQKVEFLVSFYNNEISEKSEIFDDQFSVERPDGSNFTLKIRSTKLEDSAMYFCASREGGTDTQYFGPGTRLTVL.

The V call is TRBV5-4, the J call TRBJ2-5; 10 bases line up with TRBD2. CDR3 length: 17 amino acids. The V segment lost 4 bases and the J segment 3 bases; nucleotides outside the gene matches: 12. Germline CDR1 reads SGHNT; CDR2 reads YYREEE (reference sequence). The CDR3: CASSKRSGSGGKETQYF. For the CDR3, the DNA is TGTGCCAGCAGCAAAAGGTCGGGTAGCGGGGGGAAAGAGACCCAGTACTTC.

The chain links TRBV7-9 to TRBJ1-2; D not resolved. V was pared by 1 base and J by 1 base, with 7 bases between. Per germline, CDR1 SEHNR and CDR2 FQNEAQ (reference sequence). The CDR3 is made up of 14 amino acids. CDR3 in amino acids: CASSLGVLNYGYTF. CDR3 DNA: TGTGCCAGCAGCTTAGGTGTCCTTAACTATGGCTACACCTTC.

The chain is built from TRBV7-9 and TRBJ2-7; D gene ambiguous. The CDR3 contains 13 residues. In germline, CDR1 is SEHNR, CDR2 FQNEAQ (reference sequence). Trimming pared 1 base from V and 9 bases from J, leaving 13 bases between. The CDR3 spells CASSLESGSGQYF. The CDR3 region has the DNA TGTGCCAGCAGCTTAGAATCCGGATCTGGGCAGTACTTC.

The V call is TRBV29-1, the J call TRBJ2-3; 9 bases fit TRBD2. V lost 6 bases and J lost 0; bases outside the gene matches: 1. The germline gives CDR1 SQVTM, CDR2 ANQGSEA. CDR3 length: 13 amino acids. Here the CDR3 reads CSVSGRSTDTQYF. DNA of the CDR3: TGCAGCGTCAGCGGGAGGAGCACAGATACGCAGTATTTT.